The 26 T cell receptor beta chains in this list originate from one sample, sequenced in a study of blood T cell repertoires in COVID-19. Sequencing was performed with immunoSEQ multiplex PCR; in TCRdb, only in-frame clones are kept and a portion is missing. The table includes 350,000 to 400,000 clones, 75% to 90% detected once. Source material: peripheral blood. The receptors derive from a woman in her fifties or sixties with COVID-19, enrolled during active disease.

The V call is TRBV3-1 (or the pseudogene TRBV3-2), the J call TRBJ1-2; perhaps TRBD1 as D (6 bases). Deletions cut 2 bases from V and 3 bases from J, with 10 bases between. Germline V gives CDR1 LGHDT, CDR2 YNNKEL (reference sequence). The CDR3 has 14 residues. The CDR3 nucleotides are TGTGCCAGCAGCCAAAGGTCAGGGGACTATGGCTACACCTTC. As protein: CASSQRSGDYGYTF.

The chain links TRBV30 to TRBJ1-1, with no clear D. The V end was cut by 0 bases, the J end by 0 bases, with 5 bases between. The germline gives CDR1 GTSNPN, CDR2 SVGIG (reference sequence). The CDR3 is 13 residues long. The CDR3 DNA sequence: TGTGCCTGGAGTGTCCTAATGAACACTGAAGCTTTCTTT. This sequence encodes CAWSVLMNTEAFF.

The V and J genes are TRBV7-9 and TRBJ2-7; TRBD1 agrees at 8 bases. The CDR3 runs to 16 residues. Germline V gene lookup returns CDR1 SEHNR and CDR2 FQNEAQ (reference sequence). V lost 4 bases, J lost 4 bases, and 12 bases stayed unmatched. The CDR3 is CASSSYSGQGRYEQYF. DNA for the CDR3: TGTGCCAGCAGCTCATACTCTGGACAGGGACGATACGAGCAGTACTTC.

The rearrangement uses TRBV15 and TRBJ2-3; 10 bases map to TRBD2. Trimming removed 4 bases from V and 0 bases from J; junction bases left unmatched: 4. CDR3 length: 16 amino acids. Germline assignment: CDR1 LNHNV and CDR2 YYDKDF (reference sequence). In nucleotides, the CDR3 is TGTGCCACCAGCAAGGGACTAGCGACTAGCACAGATACGCAGTATTTT. Amino acids: CATSKGLATSTDTQYF.

V is TRBV5-1 and J is TRBJ2-3; D possibly corresponds to TRBD2 (7 bases). The CDR3 is 17 residues long. V was trimmed by 1 base and J by 2 bases, leaving 17 bases between them. CDR1 and CDR2 (germline): SGHRS, YFSETQ. Here the CDR3 reads CASSLFARGAATDTQYF. The CDR3 DNA is TGCGCCAGCAGCTTGTTCGCCCGGGGGGCCGCCACAGATACGCAGTATTTT. The full variable domain, completed using reference TRBV5-1 and TRBJ2-3, is KAGVTQTPRYLIKTRGQQVTLSCSPISGHRSVSWYQQTPGQGLQFLFEYFSETQRNKGNFPGRFSGRQFSNSRSEMNVSTLELGDSALYLCASSLFARGAATDTQYFGPGTRLTVL.

The chain links TRBV29-1 to TRBJ1-5, with D possibly matching TRBD1 (6 bases). This CDR3 spans 13 amino acids. Germline assignment: CDR1 SQVTM and CDR2 ANQGSEA. V was trimmed by 4 bases and J by 5 bases, leaving 12 bases between them. For the CDR3, the DNA is TGCAGCGTTGCGACAGGCCCCTATCAGCCCCAGCATTTT. It encodes CSVATGPYQPQHF.

A remark on this clone: Germline and junction disagree at one end, which may indicate a read error. V is TRBV2 and J is TRBJ2-7; D perhaps matches TRBD1 (6 bases). CDR3 length: 14 residues. In germline, CDR1 is SNHLY, CDR2 FYNNEI. The CDR3 region has the DNA TGTGCCAGCAGAGAAGACAGGTGGCTCGACGAGCAGTACTTC. As protein: CASREDRWLDEQYF.

The V and J genes are TRBV19 and TRBJ1-5; 7 bases are a match to TRBD1. Trimming removed 4 bases from V and 6 bases from J; junction bases left unmatched: 9. The CDR3 sequence is 15 residues long. Germline V gives CDR1 LNHDA, CDR2 SQIVND (reference sequence). CDR3 nucleotide sequence: TGTGCCAGTAGTAGATCACAGGGGAACGGTCAGCCCCAGCATTTT. Protein sequence: CASSRSQGNGQPQHF.

This clone appeared a single time. The chain combines TRBV14 with TRBJ2-5, with D maybe TRBD2 (5 bases). Trimming shortened V by 4 bases and J by 10 bases, and 16 bases separated the two germline ends. Germline-derived CDR1 and CDR2 are SGHDN and FVKESK. The CDR3 sequence is 13 residues long. The CDR3 sequence is CASSLSSYRDQYF. The DNA of the CDR3 is TGTGCCAGCAGCCTGTCCTCTTATCGGGACCAGTACTTC. The full variable domain, in which reference TRBV14 and TRBJ2-5 provide the parts outside the CDR3, is EAGVTQFPSHSVIEKGQTVTLRCDPISGHDNLYWYRRVMGKEIKFLLHFVKESKQDESGMPNNRFLAERTGGTYSTLKVQPAELEDSGVYFCASSLSSYRDQYFGPGTRLLVL.

The V call is TRBV10-3, the J call TRBJ2-1, with 9 bases matching TRBD2. Trimming removed 4 bases from V and 4 bases from J; junction bases left unmatched: 2. The CDR3 covers 14 residues. Germline-derived CDR1 and CDR2 are ENHRY and SYGVKD. The CDR3 nucleotides are TGTGCCATCAGTGTAGCGGGGGATTACAATGAGCAGTTCTTC. It is translated as CAISVAGDYNEQFF.

Remarks on this clone: Within the sample, other DNA sequences also encode this same CDR3. The chain carries TRBV9 and TRBJ2-1; 8 bases fit TRBD1. The trim removed 0 bases at V and 3 bases at J, leaving 2 bases unmatched. The CDR3 runs to 15 residues. Germline loops: CDR1 SGDLS, CDR2 YYNGEE. The CDR3 bases are TGTGCCAGCAGCGTAGGTACAGGGGGCTACAATGAGCAGTTCTTC. Amino acid sequence: CASSVGTGGYNEQFF.

J is TRBJ2-7 and V is TRBV6-1; unclear D gene. The V and J ends lost 0 bases and 0 bases respectively, with 9 bases between them. Germline-derived CDR1 and CDR2 are MNHNS and SASEGT. The length of the CDR3 is 15 residues. DNA for the CDR3: TGTGCCAGCAGTGAAGCCCTCGTGAGCTCCTACGAGCAGTACTTC. This encodes CASSEALVSSYEQYF.

The chain couples TRBV7-2 to TRBJ2-5, with D possibly matching TRBD2 (7 bases). CDR1 and CDR2 from the germline V gene are SGHTA and FQGNSA. The CDR3 runs 15 residues. The ends were cut back, 1 base at V and 7 bases at J, with 16 bases in the middle. CDR3 sequence (DNA): TGTGCCAGCAGCTTAGAGGCCGGGGGGCCGGGGACCCAGTACTTC. Its translation is CASSLEAGGPGTQYF. The full variable domain, rest sourced from reference TRBV7-2 and TRBJ2-5, is GAGVSQSPSNKVTEKGKDVELRCDPISGHTALYWYRQSLGQGLEFLIYFQGNSAPDKSGLPSDRFSAERTGGSVSTLTIQRTQQEDSAVYLCASSLEAGGPGTQYFGPGTRLLVL.

V and J are TRBV2 and TRBJ2-2, with 10 bases that match TRBD2. The CDR3 is 16 residues long. With V trimmed by 0 bases and J by 8 bases, 6 bases remained unmatched. Germline V gene lookup returns CDR1 SNHLY and CDR2 FYNNEI. The CDR3, as DNA: TGTGCCAGCAGTGAAGCGAGCGGGGGGGCATCAGGGGAGCTGTTTTTT. This sequence encodes CASSEASGGASGELFF.

V gene TRBV9 combines with J gene TRBJ2-7; TRBD2 aligns across 8 bases. The trim removed 0 bases at V and 2 bases at J, leaving 4 bases unmatched. This CDR3 region has 15 residues. CDR1 and CDR2 (germline): SGDLS, YYNGEE. CDR3 DNA: TGTGCCAGCAGCGTAGCGCCGGGACTAGCCTACGAGCAGTACTTC. Amino acid sequence: CASSVAPGLAYEQYF.

This rearrangement joins TRBV11-2 to TRBJ1-2; possibly TRBD1 for D (5 bases). Trimming took off 4 bases at V and 8 bases at J, with 14 bases between the two ends. Germline V gene data show CDR1 as SGHAT and CDR2 as FQNNGV. CDR3 length equals 13 residues. CDR3 loop: CASSSGTRRGYTF. In DNA, the CDR3 is TGTGCCAGCAGCTCGGGGACTAGGCGAGGCTACACCTTC.

The chain uses TRBV18 and TRBJ1-2; 11 nucleotides line up with TRBD1. The CDR3 totals 14 residues. CDR1 and CDR2 from the germline V gene are KGHSH and LQKENI. V lost 3 bases to trimming and J lost 7 bases; unmatched junction nucleotides: 4. CDR3 sequence: CASSPGQGASGYTF. The CDR3 DNA reads as TGTGCCAGCTCACCCGGACAGGGGGCTAGTGGCTACACCTTC.

CDR3 sequence: CASSSPQRNTIYF. CDR3 nucleotides: TGTGCCAGCAGCTCCCCGCAGAGAAACACCATATATTTT. J is TRBJ1-3 and V is TRBV6-5; unclear D gene. Deletions cut 6 bases from V and 5 bases from J, with 11 bases between. The CDR3 consists of 13 residues. Germline V gene data show CDR1 as MNHEY and CDR2 as SVGAGI.

The chain is built from TRBV5-1 and TRBJ2-1, with 9 bases fitting TRBD1. Losses at the gene ends were 4 bases for V and 4 bases for J; bases not matched to a gene: 6. This CDR3 comprises 15 residues. Germline CDR1 SGHRS, CDR2 YFSETQ. The CDR3: CASSRGTGTYNEQFF. The CDR3 region has the DNA TGCGCCAGCAGCCGCGGGACAGGGACTTACAATGAGCAGTTCTTC.

This chain joins TRBV25-1 and TRBJ2-5; no reliable D call. This CDR3 is built from 11 residues. V was shortened by 5 bases and J by 5 bases, with 6 bases between the two germline ends. The germline V gene has CDR1 MGHDK and CDR2 SYGVNS. CDR3 in DNA: TGTGCCAGCAGTAACGAGGAGACCCAGTACTTC. It is translated as CASSNEETQYF.

The V gene is TRBV6-1, the J gene TRBJ1-3, with 8 bases matching TRBD1. From germline, CDR1 is MNHNS and CDR2 SASEGT. Trimming cost V 2 bases and J 0 bases; bases outside gene matches: 3. The CDR3 sequence is 16 residues long. The CDR3 spells CASSETGGASGNTIYF. The CDR3, as DNA: TGTGCCAGCAGTGAAACAGGGGGAGCCTCTGGAAACACCATATATTTT.

The chain is built from TRBV7-8 and TRBJ2-5; 9 bases align to TRBD2. The CDR3 consists of 16 residues. CDR1 is SGHVS and CDR2 is FQNEAQ in the germline V gene. V dropped 7 bases and J dropped 7; count of bases not matched to a gene: 16. CDR3 sequence reads: CASIPFQAGGPGTQYF. For the CDR3, the DNA is TGTGCCAGCATCCCCTTTCAAGCGGGGGGCCCGGGGACCCAGTACTTC.

This sequence joins TRBV16 and TRBJ2-7, with D possibly being TRBD2 (6 bases). Trimming shortened V by 4 bases and J by 6 bases, and 16 bases separated the two germline ends. Per germline, CDR1 KGHSY and CDR2 FQNENV. The CDR3 is made up of 14 amino acids. DNA of the CDR3: TGTGCCAGCAGCCTCCCGGGACTTCCAGGCGAGCAGTACTTC. Its translation: CASSLPGLPGEQYF.

V and J are TRBV30 and TRBJ2-2; 8 bases are shared with TRBD2. Per germline, CDR1 GTSNPN and CDR2 SVGIG (reference sequence). The CDR3 consists of 16 residues. V trimming: 8 bases; J trimming: 0 bases; junction bases outside the gene matches: 11. The CDR3 here is CARASGYAANTGELFF. In nucleotides, the CDR3 is TGTGCCCGGGCTAGCGGGTATGCCGCGAACACCGGGGAGCTGTTTTTT. The full variable domain, with the rest looked up from reference TRBV30 and TRBJ2-2, is SQTIHQWPATLVQPVGSPLSLECTVEGTSNPNLYWYRQAAGRGLQLLFYSVGIGQISSEVPQNLSASRPQDRQFILSSKKLLLSDSGFYLCARASGYAANTGELFFGEGSRLTVL.

The V and J genes are TRBV13 and TRBJ2-3; 11 positions match TRBD2. CDR1 PRHDT and CDR2 FYEKMQ come from the germline V gene (reference sequence). J gave up 2 bases and V 4 bases, and 14 bases lay outside the gene matches. The CDR3 length is 19 residues. CDR3 residues: CASSSGDPTSGGDTDTQYF. The CDR3 DNA sequence: TGTGCCAGCAGCTCCGGAGATCCCACTAGCGGGGGAGACACAGATACGCAGTATTTT.

The rearrangement uses TRBV19 and TRBJ1-2; the D is unclear. CDR3 length: 12 residues. Germline V gene sequence: CDR1 LNHDA, CDR2 SQIVND (reference sequence). Trimming left V 5 bases short and J 0 bases short, with 4 bases between. As DNA, the CDR3 is TGTGCCAGTAGTCGGGCTAACTATGGCTACACCTTC. Its translation is CASSRANYGYTF.